This T cell receptor (beta chain) was found in a study of regulatory T cells in long-lasting Graves disease. The TCR beta library used iRepertoire HTBI primers with Arm-PCR amplification of CDR3. TCRdb used MiXCR to reprocess the multiplex PCR reads, holding one entry per CDR3 protein. The sample lists about 430,000 distinct CDR3 sequences, around 20% occurring once. For this clonotype: Its target is unknown.

V was clipped by 0 bases and J by 3 bases; unmatched bases: 8. CDR1 and CDR2 (germline): SGDLS, YYNGEE. The CDR3 runs 16 residues. Overall study findings and caveats: Those with persistent Graves' had less TCR diversity than newly diagnosed patients.

Indicated time point: persistent/refractory GD, antithyroid drugs over 5 years with positive TRAb. Researchers made the TCR library from RNA that was extracted from PBMCs. EDTA tubes received approximately 9 milliliters of drawn peripheral blood. V is TRBV9 and J is TRBJ2-7; TRBD2 aligns across 8 bases. The material sequenced was peripheral blood mononuclear cells (PBMCs), taken when the disease was refractory, from a patient treated with antithyroid drugs. The receptor's source is a female donor with Graves disease. The chain's CDR3 is CASSVGWREDSYEQYF. The CDR3, as DNA: TGTGCCAGCAGCGTAGGATGGCGGGAGGACAGCTACGAGCAGTACTTC.